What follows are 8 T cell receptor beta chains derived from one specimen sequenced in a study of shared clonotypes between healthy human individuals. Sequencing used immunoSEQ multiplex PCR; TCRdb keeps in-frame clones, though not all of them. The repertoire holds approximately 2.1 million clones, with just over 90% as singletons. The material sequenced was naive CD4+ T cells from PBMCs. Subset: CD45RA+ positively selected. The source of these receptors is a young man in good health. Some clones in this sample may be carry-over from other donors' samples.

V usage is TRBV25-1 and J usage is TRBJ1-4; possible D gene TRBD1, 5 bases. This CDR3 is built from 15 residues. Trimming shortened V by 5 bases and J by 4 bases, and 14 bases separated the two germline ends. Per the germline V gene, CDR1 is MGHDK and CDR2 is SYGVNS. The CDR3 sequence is CASSRQQSGNEKLFF. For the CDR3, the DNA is TGTGCCAGCAGTCGACAGCAATCTGGTAATGAAAAACTGTTTTTT.

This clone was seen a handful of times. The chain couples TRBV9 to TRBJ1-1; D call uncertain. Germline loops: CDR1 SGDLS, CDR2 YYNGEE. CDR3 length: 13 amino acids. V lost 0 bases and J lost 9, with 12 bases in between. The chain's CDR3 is CASSVETRSQAFF. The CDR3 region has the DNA TGTGCCAGCAGCGTAGAAACTCGGTCTCAAGCTTTCTTT.

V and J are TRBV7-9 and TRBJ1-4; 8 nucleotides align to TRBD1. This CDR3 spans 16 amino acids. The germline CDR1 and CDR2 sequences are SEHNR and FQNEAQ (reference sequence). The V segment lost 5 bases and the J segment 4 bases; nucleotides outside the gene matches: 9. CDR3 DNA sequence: TGTGCCAGCAGCCTCCCATCCGACAGGGGTAATGAAAAACTGTTTTTT. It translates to CASSLPSDRGNEKLFF.

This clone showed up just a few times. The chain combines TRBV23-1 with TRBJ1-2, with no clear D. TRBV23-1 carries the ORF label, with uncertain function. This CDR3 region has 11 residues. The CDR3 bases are TGCTGTGTATTCGGGGTCTACGGCTACACCTTC. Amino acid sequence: CCVFGVYGYTF.

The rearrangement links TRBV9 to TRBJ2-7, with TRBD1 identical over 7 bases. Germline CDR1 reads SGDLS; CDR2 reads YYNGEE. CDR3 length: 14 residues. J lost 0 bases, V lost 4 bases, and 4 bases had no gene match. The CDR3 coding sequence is TGTGCCAGCAGCCCGGGACAGTACTCCTACGAGCAGTACTTC. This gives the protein CASSPGQYSYEQYF.

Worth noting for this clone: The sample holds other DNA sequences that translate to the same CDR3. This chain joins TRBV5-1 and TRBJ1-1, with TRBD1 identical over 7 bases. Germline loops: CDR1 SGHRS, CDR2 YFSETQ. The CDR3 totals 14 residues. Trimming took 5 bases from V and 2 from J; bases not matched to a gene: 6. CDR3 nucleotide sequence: TGCGCCAGCAGACCCGGACAGGAAAACACTGAAGCTTTCTTT. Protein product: CASRPGQENTEAFF.

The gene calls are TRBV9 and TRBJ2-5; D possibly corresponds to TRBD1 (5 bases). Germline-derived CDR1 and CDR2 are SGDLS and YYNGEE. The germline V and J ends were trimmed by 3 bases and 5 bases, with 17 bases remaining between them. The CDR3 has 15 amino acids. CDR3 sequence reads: CASSAKEGVSETQYF. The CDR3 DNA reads TGTGCCAGCAGCGCTAAGGAAGGGGTGAGCGAGACCCAGTACTTC.

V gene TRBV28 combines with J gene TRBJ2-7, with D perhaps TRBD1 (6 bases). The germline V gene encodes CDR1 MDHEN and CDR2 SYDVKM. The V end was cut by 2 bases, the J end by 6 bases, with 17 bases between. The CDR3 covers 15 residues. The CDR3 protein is CASSLAGDESGEQYF. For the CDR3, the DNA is TGTGCCAGCAGTTTAGCAGGGGATGAGTCCGGCGAGCAGTACTTC.